This T cell receptor (beta chain) was captured by sequencing in a study of blood T cell repertoires in COVID-19. Study background: There were acute and convalescent COVID-19 samples, and they came from the United States, Italy and Spain. In each case, the material was cDNA or gDNA derived from T cells, B-cell-depleted T cells, or PBMCs.

Germline assignment: CDR1 SGHTA and CDR2 FQGTGA. This CDR3 comprises 15 residues. V gave up 2 bases and J gave up 4 bases, with 14 bases separating them. Only in-frame clones appear in the TCRdb table, and some are missing; sequencing was by immunoSEQ multiplex PCR. Of around 150,000 clones in the sample, around 80% were seen once. In this sample, this clone turned up once. Sequencing input: PBMCs or T cells enriched from blood (not recorded which). The V and J genes are TRBV7-3 and TRBJ1-1; the D is unclear. The receptor was derived from a man in his forties or fifties who had recovered from COVID-19. The CDR3 spells CASSLAGRQSTEAFF. CDR3 nucleotides: TGTGCCAGCAGCTTAGCAGGTCGGCAGTCCACTGAAGCTTTCTTT.